A selection of T cell receptor beta chains follows, all from one sample in a study of PD-1 blockade in classical Hodgkin lymphoma. Libraries were prepared by immunoSEQ multiplex PCR; TCRdb keeps only in-frame clonotypes and omits some of them. This table holds some 150,000 clones, just under 80% found once. The sample consisted of peripheral blood mononuclear cells (PBMCs), taken before the second cycle of nivolumab. The source of these receptors is a human donor with classical Hodgkin lymphoma. Both conserved end residues are part of each CDR3. D genes are given only for firm matches. Some rows mark clone size as missing; the rest say once, few, many or name a class of expanded clone.

v_call,j_call,d_call,clone_size,cdr3_nt,cdr3_aa
TRBV9,TRBJ2-1,TRBD1,.,TGTGCCAGCAGCACACAGGGGGCGCACTACAATGAGCAGTTCTTC,CASSTQGAHYNEQFF
TRBV27,TRBJ2-3,.,.,TGTGCCAGCAGTCCGTACACAGATACGCAGTATTTT,CASSPYTDTQYF
TRBV7-2,TRBJ2-5,.,.,TGTGCCAGCAGCTTAGGGCGGACAAAAGAGACCCAGTACTTC,CASSLGRTKETQYF
TRBV18,TRBJ2-7,TRBD1,once,TGTGCCAGCTCACCACGGGCAGGGGGCGGACTCTATACCTACGAGCAGTACTTC,CASSPRAGGGLYTYEQYF
TRBV9,TRBJ1-4,.,.,TGTGCCAGCAGCACCACTCTAATGGCAACTAATGAAAAACTGTTTTTT,CASSTTLMATNEKLFF
TRBV29-1,TRBJ2-3,TRBD1,few,TGCAGCGTTGAAGCAACAGGGGGTACGCAGTATTTT,CSVEATGGTQYF
TRBV9,TRBJ2-3,TRBD2,.,TGTGCCAGCAGCGTATCTGCGGGAGGGACAGATACGCAGTATTTT,CASSVSAGGTDTQYF
TRBV19,TRBJ1-2,.,.,TGTGCCAGTAGCCCACACCTGGGATTAGGGGGGAGCCACTATGGCTACACCTTC,CASSPHLGLGGSHYGYTF
TRBV23-1,TRBJ2-7,.,few,TGCGCCAGCAGTCGGCCCTACGAGCAGTACTTC,CASSRPYEQYF
TRBV7-9,TRBJ1-4,.,.,TGTGCCAGCAGCTTAGGGGGGGATGAAAAACTGTTTTTT,CASSLGGDEKLFF
TRBV9,TRBJ2-2,.,.,TGTGCCAGCAGCGTAGAGGCCCGGGGCGTGTACACCGGGGAGCTGTTTTTT,CASSVEARGVYTGELFF
TRBV6-5,TRBJ2-1,.,.,TGTGCCAGCAGTTACTCGAGGAATGAGCAGTTCTTC,CASSYSRNEQFF
TRBV7-6,TRBJ2-3,TRBD1,.,TGTGCCAGCAGCCCCCGCGACAGGGCCGCAGATACGCAGTATTTT,CASSPRDRAADTQYF
TRBV7-7,TRBJ2-2,.,.,TGTGCTAGCAGCTTACTGGGGACCGGCGGGGAGCTGTTTTTT,CASSLLGTGGELFF
TRBV9,TRBJ2-7,.,.,TGTGCCAGCAGCTCTGACGAACAGGAGACCTACGAGCAGTACTTC,CASSSDEQETYEQYF
TRBV13,TRBJ1-5,TRBD1,.,TGTGCCAGCAGTGGAGACAGGGTCGGGAATCAGCCCCAGCATTTT,CASSGDRVGNQPQHF
TRBV7-3,TRBJ1-1,.,few,TGTGCCAGCAGCCTAACAGGGATGAACACTGAAGCTTTCTTT,CASSLTGMNTEAFF
TRBV5-6,TRBJ1-2,.,few,TGTGCCAGCAGCTCCGGCGGGTTGTATGGCTACACCTTC,CASSSGGLYGYTF
TRBV9,TRBJ2-5,TRBD2,.,TGTGCCAGCAGCGTCGGCGGATGGGGACTACCAATCCAGGAGACCCAGTACTTC,CASSVGGWGLPIQETQYF
TRBV7-2,TRBJ2-7,TRBD2,.,TGTGCCAGCAGCTACACTAGCGGGGGGGCTGGCGAGCAGTACTTC,CASSYTSGGAGEQYF
TRBV9,TRBJ2-5,TRBD1,.,TGTGCCAGCAGCGTTGACAGGGGAATAGGGACCCAGTACTTC,CASSVDRGIGTQYF
TRBV5-4,TRBJ2-4,.,.,TGTGCCAGCAGCCCCGACAGAAACATTCAGTACTTC,CASSPDRNIQYF
TRBV6-6,TRBJ2-7,.,.,TGTGCCAGCAGTCTCCCTCCGACAGGGACTACCTACGAGCAGTACTTC,CASSLPPTGTTYEQYF
TRBV6-4,TRBJ1-4,.,.,TGTGCCAGCAGTGTGCCCACTAATGAAAAACTGTTTTTT,CASSVPTNEKLFF
TRBV18,TRBJ1-5,.,.,TGTGCCAGCTCATCCGGACTTGAGGGGAATCAGCCCCAGCATTTT,CASSSGLEGNQPQHF